This is a list of T cell receptor beta chains from one sample in a study of shared clonotypes between healthy human individuals. This table comes from immunoSEQ multiplex PCR, and its TCRdb copy is limited to in-frame clones, with some not included. This sample has roughly 2.2 million clones, with under 95% found just once. The sequenced sample consisted of naive CD4+ T cells from PBMCs. These receptors all come from a man between 18 and 29 years old in good health. Some clones in this sample may be carry-over from other donors' samples. Each CDR3 is given with its conserved first and last residue. The D gene is left open where the match is weak. Size is omitted from some rows. Given values are once, few, many or a class for expanded clones.

CDR3nt | CDR3aa | v_gene | abundance | d_gene | j_gene
TGTGCCAGCAGCGCGGGACAGAGCTACGAGCAGTACTTC | CASSAGQSYEQYF | TRBV7-2 | NA | NA | TRBJ2-7
TGCAGTGCGGTCGAAGGAAAGAAGCAGTACTTC | CSAVEGKKQYF | TRBV20-1 | NA | NA | TRBJ2-7
TGTGCCAGCAGGAGGCAGACCGGGGAGCTGTTTTTT | CASRRQTGELFF | TRBV27 | NA | NA | TRBJ2-2
TGTGCCAGCAGTGAATCTCAATTAGGGGTCAGGGGATGGAGAAACATTCAGTACTTC | CASSESQLGVRGWRNIQYF | TRBV2 | NA | NA | TRBJ2-4
TGTGCCAGAGGGGCTCGGAGATCTAACTATGGCTACACCTTC | CARGARRSNYGYTF | TRBV2 | NA | NA | TRBJ1-2
TGTGCCCACCAGGGGGGCAGCTCCTACAATGAGCAGTTCTTC | CAHQGGSSYNEQFF | TRBV28 | NA | NA | TRBJ2-1
TGCAGCGTTGCCGAAGCGGGCCGCTCCTACAATGAGCAGTTCTTC | CSVAEAGRSYNEQFF | TRBV29-1 | NA | NA | TRBJ2-1
TGTGCCAGCAGTTTAACTAGCGGATCCTACGAGCAGTACTTC | CASSLTSGSYEQYF | TRBV28 | NA | TRBD2 | TRBJ2-7
TGCGCCAGCAGCGGGGGGACTAGCGCCAGCACAGATACGCAGTATTTT | CASSGGTSASTDTQYF | TRBV5-1 | NA | TRBD2 | TRBJ2-3
TGCGCCAGCAGCTCAGGGACTAGCTCGGATACGCAGTATTTT | CASSSGTSSDTQYF | TRBV5-1 | NA | TRBD2 | TRBJ2-3
TGTGCCACCAGCAGAATCGGGACCACTTACGAGCAGTACTTC | CATSRIGTTYEQYF | TRBV15 | NA | NA | TRBJ2-7
TGTGCCTGGAGTGGAAGGCAGACTGAAGCTTTCTTT | CAWSGRQTEAFF | TRBV30 | few | NA | TRBJ1-1
TGTGCCAGCAGCCAAGGGGGGACAACTAATGAAAAACTGTTTTTT | CASSQGGTTNEKLFF | TRBV6-5 | NA | NA | TRBJ1-4
TGCGCCAGCAGCGAGACAGGGAGCTCCCCCGAGCAGTACTTC | CASSETGSSPEQYF | TRBV5-1 | NA | TRBD1 | TRBJ2-7
TGTGCCAGCAGTGGGACTAGCGGGATAACCGGGGAGCTGTTTTTT | CASSGTSGITGELFF | TRBV2 | NA | TRBD2 | TRBJ2-2
TGTGCCAGCTCACCCACAGGCATAAACACTGAAGCTTTCTTT | CASSPTGINTEAFF | TRBV18 | few | NA | TRBJ1-1
TGTGCCAGCAGTTCCTTATCAGGGAACAATCAGCCCCAGCATTTT | CASSSLSGNNQPQHF | TRBV27 | NA | NA | TRBJ1-5
TGTGCCAGCGATTCCGGGGAAAAACTGTTTTTT | CASDSGEKLFF | TRBV28 | NA | NA | TRBJ1-4
TGTGCCAGCACGGGGACCGCCAGCTCTGGAAACACCATATATTTT | CASTGTASSGNTIYF | TRBV18 | NA | NA | TRBJ1-3
TGCGCCAGCACCGAGGGGGCAGGATCGATCTACGAGCAGTACTTC | CASTEGAGSIYEQYF | TRBV10-2 | once | TRBD1 | TRBJ2-7
TGTGCCAGCAGCTTGGGTGCAGCAGGGCGGAATGGCTACACCTTC | CASSLGAAGRNGYTF | TRBV5-6 | NA | NA | TRBJ1-2
TGTGCCAGCAGCTCGAGGACAGGGGACGAGCAGTACTTC | CASSSRTGDEQYF | TRBV7-2 | NA | TRBD1 | TRBJ2-7
TGTGCCAGCAGCTTGGAATCCTCGAGCCAAGAGACCCAGTACTTC | CASSLESSSQETQYF | TRBV5-8 | NA | NA | TRBJ2-5